One and the same sample provided the 25 T cell receptor beta chains below, sequenced in a study of OX40 agonist ivuxolimab in advanced cancers. TCRdb's copy holds only in-frame clones and misses some; the assay was immunoSEQ multiplex PCR. The table records fewer than 90,000 clones, roughly 90% of them present only once. The starting material was CD4+ or CD8+ T cells sorted from blood, obtained in a trial of the OX40 agonist ivuxolimab. The receptor set was obtained from an adult with an advanced solid tumor such as melanoma, head and neck, liver or kidney cancer.

This sequence joins TRBV19 and TRBJ2-7; TRBD2 aligns across 12 bases. V was clipped by 6 bases and J by 3 bases; unmatched bases: 6. Germline V gene lookup returns CDR1 LNHDA and CDR2 SQIVND (reference sequence). CDR3 length: 15 residues. The CDR3 DNA follows: TGTGCCAGTAGGCTGGGACTAGCGGGCGGCTACGAGCAGTACTTC. Its protein is CASRLGLAGGYEQYF.

This chain links TRBV6-5 with TRBJ2-3; D tentatively reads TRBD1 or TRBD2 (5 bases each). The germline V gene has CDR1 MNHEY and CDR2 SVGAGI. Trimming took 6 bases from V and 3 from J, leaving 16 bases between them. The CDR3 length is 15 residues. The CDR3 spells CASRDTGFGTDTQYF. The CDR3 coding sequence is TGTGCCAGCAGGGACACGGGATTCGGAACAGATACGCAGTATTTT.

This chain links TRBV28 with TRBJ2-7; 8 bases match TRBD2. J gave up 2 bases and V 7 bases, and 7 bases lay outside the gene matches. This CDR3 comprises 14 residues. Germline lookup yields CDR1 MDHEN and CDR2 SYDVKM. The CDR3, as DNA: TGTGCCAGCACCCTTAGCGGGAACACCTACGAGCAGTACTTC. The encoded protein is CASTLSGNTYEQYF.

Details on this clone: Relative to the germline gene, one junction end is altered; a read error may explain this. The chain employs TRBV18 and TRBJ1-1; D perhaps matches TRBD1 (5 bases). Germline V gene data show CDR1 as KGHSH and CDR2 as LQKENI. CDR3 length: 13 amino acids. The CDR3 spells CAGSPAGRVEAFF. CDR3 nucleotides: TGTGCCGGCTCACCCGCAGGGAGGGTTGAAGCTTTCTTT.

With regard to this clone: This same CDR3 is encoded by further DNA sequences in the sample. The chain has TRBV30 and TRBJ2-3; the match to TRBD2 covers 12 bases. The germline V gene encodes CDR1 GTSNPN and CDR2 SVGIG (reference sequence). J gave up 4 bases and V 4 bases, and 6 bases lay outside the gene matches. This CDR3 spans 15 amino acids. CDR3 nucleotides: TGTGCCTGGACCAGACTAGCGGGAGTTGCAGATACGCAGTATTTT. Its protein product is CAWTRLAGVADTQYF.

The chain uses TRBV4-3 and TRBJ2-7; tentatively, D is TRBD2 (5 bases). The ends were cut back, 5 bases at V and 6 bases at J, with 14 bases in the middle. The germline V gene encodes CDR1 LGHNA and CDR2 YSLEER. The CDR3 consists of 13 residues. This chain's CDR3 is CASSSNRGSEQYF. CDR3 DNA: TGCGCCAGCAGCTCAAACAGAGGGTCCGAGCAGTACTTC.

The rearrangement joins TRBV30 to TRBJ2-3, with D tentatively TRBD1 or TRBD2 (5 bases each). With 4 bases removed from V and 5 bases from J, the gap between germline ends came to 16 bases. CDR1 GTSNPN and CDR2 SVGIG come from the germline V gene (reference sequence). CDR3 length: 14 residues. The CDR3, as DNA: TGTGCCTGGAAAAGGGGACCGCTGGGAGATACGCAGTATTTT. It specifies CAWKRGPLGDTQYF. The whole variable domain, filled in from reference TRBV30 and TRBJ2-3, reads SQTIHQWPATLVQPVGSPLSLECTVEGTSNPNLYWYRQAAGRGLQLLFYSVGIGQISSEVPQNLSASRPQDRQFILSSKKLLLSDSGFYLCAWKRGPLGDTQYFGPGTRLTVL.

V and J are TRBV2 and TRBJ2-5; no reliable D call. V was trimmed by 2 bases and J by 2 bases, leaving 15 bases between them. Per germline, CDR1 SNHLY and CDR2 FYNNEI. This CDR3 is 16 amino acids long. As DNA, the CDR3 is TGTGCCAGCAGTGAAATGAGTGGAGCGCCACAAGAGACCCAGTACTTC. Translating it yields CASSEMSGAPQETQYF.

This clone was observed once. J is TRBJ2-7 and V is TRBV6-4; no firm D call. CDR1 and CDR2 (germline): MRHNA, SNTAGT. The CDR3 covers 14 residues. Trimming removed 2 bases from V and 4 bases from J, with 12 bases in between. The CDR3 here is CASSDPRRRYEQYF. The DNA of the CDR3 is TGTGCCAGCAGTGACCCCCGCAGGCGATACGAGCAGTACTTC.

The V and J genes are TRBV28 and TRBJ1-4; 10 bases agree with TRBD1. After removal of 5 bases from V and 7 bases from J, the junction contained 10 bases not matched to a gene. The CDR3 is 16 residues long. The germline V gene has CDR1 MDHEN and CDR2 SYDVKM. This CDR3 is CASSLYGQGVGEKLFF. CDR3 nucleotides: TGTGCCAGCAGTCTATATGGACAGGGGGTAGGTGAAAAACTGTTTTTT.

The chain recombines TRBV5-1 with TRBJ2-5; D possibly uses TRBD1 or TRBD2 (5 bases each). This CDR3 is built from 15 residues. The V and J ends lost 0 bases and 4 bases respectively, with 13 bases between them. Germline assignment: CDR1 SGHRS and CDR2 YFSETQ. Here the CDR3 DNA reads TGCGCCAGCAGCTTGGTTGGGGGAACGGGAGAGACCCAGTACTTC. The encoded protein is CASSLVGGTGETQYF.

The rearrangement links TRBV7-2 to TRBJ2-7; TRBD1 might be the D (6 bases). CDR3 length: 14 amino acids. Trimming cost V 1 base and J 2 bases, with 9 bases left between them. From germline, CDR1 is SGHTA and CDR2 FQGNSA. The CDR3: CASSLGQGTYEQYF. CDR3 nucleotide sequence: TGTGCCAGCAGCTTAGGGCAGGGGACCTACGAGCAGTACTTC.

V and J are TRBV4-1 and TRBJ2-1, with 15 bases that match TRBD2. V trimming: 4 bases; J trimming: 6 bases; junction bases outside the gene matches: 1. The CDR3 is 15 residues long. CDR1 and CDR2 (germline): MGHRA, YSYEKL. CDR3 sequence (DNA): TGCGCCAGCAGCCGGACTAGCGGGAGGGCCAATGAGCAGTTCTTC. Its protein product is CASSRTSGRANEQFF.

V and J are TRBV28 and TRBJ1-5; D is possibly TRBD1 (6 bases). The length of the CDR3 is 15 residues. Germline CDR1 is MDHEN and CDR2 is SYDVKM. Trimming cost V 3 bases and J 7 bases, with 16 bases left between them. This CDR3 reads CASSLEQGNMQPQHF. Written as DNA, the CDR3 is TGTGCCAGCAGTTTGGAGCAGGGGAACATGCAGCCCCAGCATTTT.

The chain combines TRBV27 with TRBJ1-1; D is possibly TRBD1 (5 bases). The CDR3 sequence is 15 residues long. Germline loops: CDR1 MNHEY, CDR2 SMNVEV (reference sequence). V was trimmed by 5 bases and J by 0 bases, leaving 13 bases between them. The CDR3 spells CASSLWGSLNTEAFF. DNA for the CDR3: TGTGCCAGCAGTCTATGGGGCAGTCTGAACACTGAAGCTTTCTTT.

The chain uses TRBV19 and TRBJ2-7, with 12 nucleotides matching TRBD1. The CDR3 runs 16 residues. The V and J ends lost 2 bases and 6 bases, in that order; junction bases with no gene match: 8. Germline V gene sequence: CDR1 LNHDA, CDR2 SQIVND (reference sequence). In DNA form, the CDR3 reads TGTGCCAGTAGTATATCACCCGGGACAGGGGGCTCCGAGCAGTACTTC. Translating gives CASSISPGTGGSEQYF.

The V gene is TRBV28, the J gene TRBJ1-2, with D tentatively TRBD1 (5 bases). There are 13 residues in the CDR3. CDR1 and CDR2 (germline): MDHEN, SYDVKM. Trimming took off 6 bases at V and 8 bases at J, with 16 bases between the two ends. CDR3 nucleotides: TGTGCCAGCAGGCTCCCCGCAGGGCAGGGCTACACCTTC. It specifies CASRLPAGQGYTF.

The genes are TRBV2 and TRBJ2-4; D possibly corresponds to TRBD1 (7 bases). The V gene lost 5 bases and the J gene lost 8 bases, with 16 bases spanning the gap. Germline loops: CDR1 SNHLY, CDR2 FYNNEI. This CDR3 has 14 amino acids. The DNA of the CDR3 is TGTGCCAGCAGTCTGCAGGGGGGAAGGGACATTCAGTACTTC. This translates into CASSLQGGRDIQYF.

The chain recombines TRBV7-2 with TRBJ1-5, with D possibly TRBD1 on 5 matching bases. The V end lost 2 bases, the J end lost 6 bases, and 8 bases lay between the germline ends. From germline, CDR1 is SGHTA and CDR2 FQGNSA. This CDR3 contains 13 residues. The CDR3: CASSLTRGQPQHF. The CDR3 nucleotides are TGTGCCAGCAGCTTAACGAGGGGTCAGCCCCAGCATTTT.

The genes are TRBV30 and TRBJ2-7; 10 bases are shared with TRBD1. Germline V lookup: CDR1 GTSNPN, CDR2 SVGIG (reference sequence). The CDR3 runs 14 residues. Unmatched junction bases numbered 10, after V lost 5 bases and J lost 6 bases. The chain's CDR3 is CAWLPGTGAGEQYF. In DNA, the CDR3 is TGTGCCTGGTTACCCGGGACAGGGGCTGGCGAGCAGTACTTC. The full variable domain, in which reference TRBV30 and TRBJ2-7 provide the parts outside the CDR3, is SQTIHQWPATLVQPVGSPLSLECTVEGTSNPNLYWYRQAAGRGLQLLFYSVGIGQISSEVPQNLSASRPQDRQFILSSKKLLLSDSGFYLCAWLPGTGAGEQYFGPGTRLTVT.

The J gene is TRBJ2-1, the V gene TRBV5-1, with 9 bases identical to TRBD2. The CDR3 covers 15 residues. CDR1 SGHRS and CDR2 YFSETQ come from the germline V gene. V was pared by 4 bases and J by 5 bases, with 7 bases of the junction left unmatched. The CDR3 protein is CASSAGGGFDNEQFF. CDR3 DNA sequence: TGCGCCAGCAGCGCGGGAGGGGGATTCGACAATGAGCAGTTCTTC.

The J gene is TRBJ2-1, the V gene TRBV5-1; TRBD1 matches at 7 bases. J gave up 2 bases and V 1 base, and 0 bases lay outside the gene matches. Germline CDR1 SGHRS, CDR2 YFSETQ. The CDR3 loop spans 14 amino acids. CDR3 residues: CASSLRGPYNEQFF. The CDR3, as DNA: TGCGCCAGCAGCTTGAGGGGGCCCTACAATGAGCAGTTCTTC. The full variable domain, rest sourced from reference TRBV5-1 and TRBJ2-1, is KAGVTQTPRYLIKTRGQQVTLSCSPISGHRSVSWYQQTPGQGLQFLFEYFSETQRNKGNFPGRFSGRQFSNSRSEMNVSTLELGDSALYLCASSLRGPYNEQFFGPGTRLTVL.

This chain uses TRBV27 with TRBJ2-3; D is perhaps TRBD2 (6 bases). The CDR3 loop spans 16 amino acids. Between the trimmed V and J ends, which lost 0 bases and 10 bases, there was a span of 20 bases. CDR1 and CDR2 (germline): MNHEY, SMNVEV (reference sequence). The CDR3 DNA reads TGTGCCAGCAGTTTATCGGGGACCACGCGGGAAAGGGCGCAGTATTTT. It yields the protein CASSLSGTTRERAQYF.

The V and J genes are TRBV5-1 and TRBJ1-5; 9 bases are shared with TRBD1. J gave up 1 base and V 3 bases, and 2 bases lay outside the gene matches. Germline loops: CDR1 SGHRS, CDR2 YFSETQ. This CDR3 has 15 residues. DNA of the CDR3: TGCGCCAGCAGCTCTACAGGGGGCAGCAATCAGCCCCAGCATTTT. This codes for CASSSTGGSNQPQHF.

This clone has just one count. The chain combines TRBV6-6 with TRBJ2-7, with D possibly being TRBD2 (5 bases). Germline V gives CDR1 MNHNY, CDR2 SVGAGI (reference sequence). With 0 bases removed from V and 5 bases from J, the gap between germline ends came to 17 bases. This CDR3 has 16 amino acids. CDR3 in DNA: TGTGCCAGCAGTTACTCGAACACGGGATCGCCTCACGAGCAGTACTTC. Translated: CASSYSNTGSPHEQYF.